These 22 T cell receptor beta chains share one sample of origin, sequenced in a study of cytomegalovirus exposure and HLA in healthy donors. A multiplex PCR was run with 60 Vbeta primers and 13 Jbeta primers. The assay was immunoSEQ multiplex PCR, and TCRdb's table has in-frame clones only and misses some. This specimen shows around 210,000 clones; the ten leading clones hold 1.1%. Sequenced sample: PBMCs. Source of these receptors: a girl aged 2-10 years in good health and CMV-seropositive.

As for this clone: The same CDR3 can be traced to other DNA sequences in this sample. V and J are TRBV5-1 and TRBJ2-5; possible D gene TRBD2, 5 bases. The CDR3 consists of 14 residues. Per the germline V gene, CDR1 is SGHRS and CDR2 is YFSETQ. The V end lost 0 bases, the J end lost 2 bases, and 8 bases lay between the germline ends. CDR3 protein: CASSLGGGQETQYF. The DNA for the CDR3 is TGCGCCAGCAGCTTGGGCGGCGGGCAAGAGACCCAGTACTTC.

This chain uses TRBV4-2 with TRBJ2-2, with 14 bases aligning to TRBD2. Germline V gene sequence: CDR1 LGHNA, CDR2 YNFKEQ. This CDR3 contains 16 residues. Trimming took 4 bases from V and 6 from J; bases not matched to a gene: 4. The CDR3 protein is CASSPEGLAGAGELFF. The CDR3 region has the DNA TGTGCCAGCAGCCCCGAGGGACTAGCGGGAGCCGGGGAGCTGTTTTTT.

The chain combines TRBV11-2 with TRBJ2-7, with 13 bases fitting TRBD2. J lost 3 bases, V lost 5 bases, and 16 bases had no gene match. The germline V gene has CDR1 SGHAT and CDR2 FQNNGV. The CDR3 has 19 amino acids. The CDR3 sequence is CASSPRQKGTSGTIYEQYF. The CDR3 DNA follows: TGTGCCAGCAGCCCTCGACAGAAAGGGACTAGCGGGACTATCTACGAGCAGTACTTC.

CDR3 coding DNA: TGTGCCAGCAGTTACTCCGACAGAGACTCCTATGGCTACACCTTC. Protein sequence: CASSYSDRDSYGYTF. The chain is built from TRBV6-5 and TRBJ1-2; the D gene is possibly TRBD1 (5 bases). V lost 0 bases and J 4 bases, leaving 12 bases between the germline ends. The germline gives CDR1 MNHEY, CDR2 SVGAGI. CDR3 length: 15 residues.

CDR3 region: CASSLGPLAGVNEQFF. CDR3 nucleotide sequence: TGCGCCAGCAGCTTGGGGCCACTAGCGGGTGTAAATGAGCAGTTCTTC. The chain joins TRBV5-1 to TRBJ2-1, with 9 bases matching TRBD2. Trimming removed 0 bases from V and 7 bases from J; junction bases left unmatched: 8. This CDR3 contains 16 residues. Germline CDR1 and CDR2: SGHRS and YFSETQ.

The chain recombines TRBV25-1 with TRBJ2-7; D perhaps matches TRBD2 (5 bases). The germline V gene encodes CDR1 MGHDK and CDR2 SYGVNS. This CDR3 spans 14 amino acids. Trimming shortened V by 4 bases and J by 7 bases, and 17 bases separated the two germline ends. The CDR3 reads CASSGPGNLREQYF. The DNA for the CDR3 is TGTGCCAGCAGTGGCCCCGGGAACCTTCGGGAGCAGTACTTC.

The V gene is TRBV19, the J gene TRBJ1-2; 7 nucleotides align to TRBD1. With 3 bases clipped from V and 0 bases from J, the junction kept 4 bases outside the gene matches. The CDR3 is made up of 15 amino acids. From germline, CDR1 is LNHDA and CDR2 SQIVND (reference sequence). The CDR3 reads CASSMTGKANYGYTF. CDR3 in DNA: TGTGCCAGTAGTATGACAGGGAAAGCTAACTATGGCTACACCTTC.

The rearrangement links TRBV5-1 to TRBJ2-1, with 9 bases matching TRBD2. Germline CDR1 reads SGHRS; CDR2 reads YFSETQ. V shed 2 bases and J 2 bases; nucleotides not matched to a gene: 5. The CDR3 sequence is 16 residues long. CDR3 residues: CASSFLAGETYNEQFF. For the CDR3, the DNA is TGCGCCAGCAGCTTCTTAGCGGGAGAGACCTACAATGAGCAGTTCTTC. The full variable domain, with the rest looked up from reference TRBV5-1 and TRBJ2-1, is KAGVTQTPRYLIKTRGQQVTLSCSPISGHRSVSWYQQTPGQGLQFLFEYFSETQRNKGNFPGRFSGRQFSNSRSEMNVSTLELGDSALYLCASSFLAGETYNEQFFGPGTRLTVL.

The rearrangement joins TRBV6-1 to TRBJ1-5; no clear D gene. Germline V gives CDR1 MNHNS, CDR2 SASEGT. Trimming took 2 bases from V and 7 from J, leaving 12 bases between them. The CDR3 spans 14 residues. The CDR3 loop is CASSELRVRQPQHF. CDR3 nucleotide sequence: TGTGCCAGCAGTGAATTGAGGGTCCGGCAGCCCCAGCATTTT.

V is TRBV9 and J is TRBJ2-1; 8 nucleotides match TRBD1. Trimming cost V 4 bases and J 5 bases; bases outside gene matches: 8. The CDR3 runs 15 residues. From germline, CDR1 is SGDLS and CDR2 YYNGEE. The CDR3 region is CASSPRTGKNNEQFF. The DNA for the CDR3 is TGTGCCAGCAGCCCTCGGACAGGGAAAAACAATGAGCAGTTCTTC.

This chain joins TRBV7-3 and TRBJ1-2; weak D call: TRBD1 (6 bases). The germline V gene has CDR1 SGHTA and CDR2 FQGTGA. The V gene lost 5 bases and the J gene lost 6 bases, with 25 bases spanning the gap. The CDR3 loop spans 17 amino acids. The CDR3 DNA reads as TGTGCCAGCAGCCCCACGGGGGGCTTCCAAGAGGCGCATGGCTACACCTTC. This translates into CASSPTGGFQEAHGYTF. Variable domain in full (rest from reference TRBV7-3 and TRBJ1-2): GAGVSQTPSNKVTEKGKYVELRCDPISGHTALYWYRQSLGQGPEFLIYFQGTGAADDSGLPNDRFFAVRPEGSVSTLKIQRTERGDSAVYLCASSPTGGFQEAHGYTFGSGTRLTVV.

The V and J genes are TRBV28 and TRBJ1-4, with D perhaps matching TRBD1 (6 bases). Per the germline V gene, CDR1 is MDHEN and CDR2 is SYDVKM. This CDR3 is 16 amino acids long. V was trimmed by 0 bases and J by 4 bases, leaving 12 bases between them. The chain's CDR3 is CASSLWTAGVNEKLFF. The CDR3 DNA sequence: TGTGCCAGCAGTTTATGGACGGCAGGGGTTAATGAAAAACTGTTTTTT. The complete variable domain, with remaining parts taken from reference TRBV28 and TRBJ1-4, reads DVKVTQSSRYLVKRTGEKVFLECVQDMDHENMFWYRQDPGLGLRLIYFSYDVKMKEKGDIPEGYSVSREKKERFSLILESASTNQTSMYLCASSLWTAGVNEKLFFGSGTQLSVL.

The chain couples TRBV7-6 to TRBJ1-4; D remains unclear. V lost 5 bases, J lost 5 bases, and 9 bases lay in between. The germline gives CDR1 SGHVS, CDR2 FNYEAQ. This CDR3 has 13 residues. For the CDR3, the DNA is TGTGCCAGCAGCGGGCAGATAAATGAAAAACTGTTTTTT. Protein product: CASSGQINEKLFF.

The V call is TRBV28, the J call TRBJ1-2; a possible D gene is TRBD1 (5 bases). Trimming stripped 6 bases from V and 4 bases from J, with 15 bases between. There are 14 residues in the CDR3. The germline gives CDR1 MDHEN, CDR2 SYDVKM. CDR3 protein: CASSPLGGSYGYTF. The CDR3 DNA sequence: TGTGCCAGCAGCCCGCTGGGGGGGTCCTATGGCTACACCTTC.

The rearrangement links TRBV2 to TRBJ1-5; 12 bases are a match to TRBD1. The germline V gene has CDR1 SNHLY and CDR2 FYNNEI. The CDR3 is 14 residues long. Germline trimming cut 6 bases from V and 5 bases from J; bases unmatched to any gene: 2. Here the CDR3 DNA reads TGTGCCAGCAGCGGGACAGGGGGCGATCAGCCCCAGCATTTT. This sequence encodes CASSGTGGDQPQHF.

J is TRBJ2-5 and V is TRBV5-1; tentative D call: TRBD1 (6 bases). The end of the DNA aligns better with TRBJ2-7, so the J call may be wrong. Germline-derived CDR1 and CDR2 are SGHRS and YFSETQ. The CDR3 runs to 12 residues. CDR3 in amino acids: CASSRDNYEQYF. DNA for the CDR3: TGCGCCAGCAGCAGGGACAACTACGAGCAGTACTTC.

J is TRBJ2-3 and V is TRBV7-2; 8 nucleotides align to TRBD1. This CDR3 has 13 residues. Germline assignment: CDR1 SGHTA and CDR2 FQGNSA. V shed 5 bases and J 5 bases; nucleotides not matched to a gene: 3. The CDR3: CASSIDRGDTQYF. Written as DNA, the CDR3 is TGTGCCAGCAGCATAGACAGGGGAGATACGCAGTATTTT.

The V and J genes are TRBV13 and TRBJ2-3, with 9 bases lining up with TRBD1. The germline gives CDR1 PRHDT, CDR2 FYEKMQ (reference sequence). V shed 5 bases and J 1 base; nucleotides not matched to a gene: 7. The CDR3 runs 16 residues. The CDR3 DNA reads TGTGCCAGCAGCCACAGGGACAGGGATGGCACAGATACGCAGTATTTT. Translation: CASSHRDRDGTDTQYF. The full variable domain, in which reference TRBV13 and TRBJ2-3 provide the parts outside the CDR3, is AAGVIQSPRHLIKEKRETATLKCYPIPRHDTVYWYQQGPGQDPQFLISFYEKMQSDKGSIPDRFSAQQFSDYHSELNMSSLELGDSALYFCASSHRDRDGTDTQYFGPGTRLTVL.

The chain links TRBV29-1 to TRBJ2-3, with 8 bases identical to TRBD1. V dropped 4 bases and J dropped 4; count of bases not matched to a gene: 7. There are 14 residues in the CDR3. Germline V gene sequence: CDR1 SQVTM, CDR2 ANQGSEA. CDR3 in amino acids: CSVGPGGRADTQYF. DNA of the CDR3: TGCAGCGTTGGCCCAGGGGGCCGAGCAGATACGCAGTATTTT.

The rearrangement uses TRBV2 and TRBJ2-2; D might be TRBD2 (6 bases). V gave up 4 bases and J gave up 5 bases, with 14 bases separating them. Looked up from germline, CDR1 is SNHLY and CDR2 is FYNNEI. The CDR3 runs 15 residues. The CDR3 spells CASSGGGGGTGELFF. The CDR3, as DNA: TGTGCCAGCAGTGGTGGGGGAGGAGGTACCGGGGAGCTGTTTTTT.

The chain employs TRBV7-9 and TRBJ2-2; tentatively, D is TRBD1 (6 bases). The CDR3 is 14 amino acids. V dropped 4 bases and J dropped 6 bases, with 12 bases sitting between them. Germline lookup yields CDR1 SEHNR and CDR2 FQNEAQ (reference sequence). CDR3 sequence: CASSSTGFAGELFF. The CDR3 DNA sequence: TGTGCCAGCAGCTCAACAGGGTTTGCCGGGGAGCTGTTTTTT.

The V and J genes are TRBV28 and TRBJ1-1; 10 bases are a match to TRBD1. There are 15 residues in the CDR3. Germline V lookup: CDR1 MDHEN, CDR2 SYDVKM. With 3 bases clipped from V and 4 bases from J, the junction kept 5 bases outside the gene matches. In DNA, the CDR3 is TGTGCCAGCAGTTTCTCGACAGGGGGCACCACTGAAGCTTTCTTT. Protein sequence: CASSFSTGGTTEAFF.